Listed below are T cell receptor beta chains from one sample, sequenced in a study of blood T cell repertoires in COVID-19. TCRdb's table, derived via immunoSEQ multiplex PCR, lists solely in-frame clones and lacks some. The sample yields about 200,000 clones, around 90% seen once. The sequenced material came from peripheral blood. The receptors derive from a man aged 45-60 years with acute or convalescent COVID-19. Each CDR3 is given with its conserved first and last residue. The D gene is left open where the match is weak. Some rows mark clone size as missing; the rest say once, few, many or name a class of expanded clone.

J: TRBJ2-5; V: TRBV12-3/TRBV12-4; size: .; D: .; length: 12; DNA: TGTGCCAGCGGTCCACAGGTCGAGACCCAGTACTTC; CDR3: CASGPQVETQYF
J: TRBJ2-1; V: TRBV9; size: once; D: TRBD2; length: 16; DNA: TGTGCCAGCAGCGTAGACGGGGGGGCAATCTACAATGAGCAGTTCTTC; CDR3: CASSVDGGAIYNEQFF
J: TRBJ2-7; V: TRBV13; size: .; D: TRBD1; length: 16; DNA: TGTGCCAGCAGCGAACGTATGAGGACAGGGGGGAACGAGCAGTACTTC; CDR3: CASSERMRTGGNEQYF
J: TRBJ1-2; V: TRBV28; size: .; D: .; length: 13; DNA: TGTGCCAGCAGTCCCCCAATCTACCTTGGCTACACCTTC; CDR3: CASSPPIYLGYTF
J: TRBJ2-1; V: TRBV11-2; size: .; D: TRBD1; length: 16; DNA: TGTGCCAGCAGCTTGGGGGACAGGGTACCCTACAATGAGCAGTTCTTC; CDR3: CASSLGDRVPYNEQFF
J: TRBJ2-3; V: TRBV2; size: .; D: TRBD2; length: 19; DNA: TGTGCCAGTAGTATGGGACTAGCGGGGGGGCCATTGACCACAGATACGCAGTATTTT; CDR3: CASSMGLAGGPLTTDTQYF
J: TRBJ1-2; V: TRBV28; size: once; D: TRBD1; length: 15; DNA: TGTGCCAGCAGTCTCCCGGGACAGGGGCTTTGGGGCTACACCTTC; CDR3: CASSLPGQGLWGYTF
J: TRBJ1-6; V: TRBV14; size: .; D: .; length: 18; DNA: TGTGCCAGCAGCCAAGGGGGTCCGGGGAGCTCCTATAATTCACCCCTCCACTTT; CDR3: CASSQGGPGSSYNSPLHF
J: TRBJ2-4; V: TRBV7-2; size: once; D: .; length: 15; DNA: TGTGCCAGCAGCTTAGATTTTGGGGGCGGAAACATTCAGTACTTC; CDR3: CASSLDFGGGNIQYF
J: TRBJ2-7; V: TRBV5-1; size: .; D: TRBD1; length: 15; DNA: TGCGCCAGCAGCTTGGAACAGGGGATCGCCTACGAGCAGTACTTC; CDR3: CASSLEQGIAYEQYF
J: TRBJ2-1; V: TRBV7-2; size: .; D: TRBD2; length: 15; DNA: TGTGCCAGCAGCTTAGGGACTAGCGGGAGTAATGAGCAGTTCTTC; CDR3: CASSLGTSGSNEQFF
J: TRBJ1-6; V: TRBV5-1; size: .; D: .; length: 15; DNA: TGCGCCAGCAGCTTGGACACGGGAATTAATTCACCCCTCCACTTT; CDR3: CASSLDTGINSPLHF
J: TRBJ2-1; V: TRBV27; size: .; D: TRBD1; length: 15; DNA: TGTGCCAGCAGTTTATTGGGACAGGGGCTGGATGAGCAGTTCTTC; CDR3: CASSLLGQGLDEQFF
J: TRBJ2-5; V: TRBV29-1; size: .; D: TRBD1; length: 15; DNA: TGCAGCGTTGAAGATCCCCCAGGGGGTGGGGAGACCCAGTACTTC; CDR3: CSVEDPPGGGETQYF
J: TRBJ1-1; V: TRBV30; size: .; D: .; length: 14; DNA: TGTGCCTGGACTCACTCGGCGGCTAGCACTGAAGCTTTCTTT; CDR3: CAWTHSAASTEAFF
J: TRBJ2-5; V: TRBV7-9; size: .; D: TRBD2; length: 17; DNA: TGTGCCAGCACCACGGGAGGGAGCGGGGGGTACCAAGAGACCCAGTACTTC; CDR3: CASTTGGSGGYQETQYF
J: TRBJ2-2; V: TRBV10-3; size: .; D: .; length: 13; DNA: TGTGCCATTGCCGGGTCTAACACCGGGGAGCTGTTTTTT; CDR3: CAIAGSNTGELFF
J: TRBJ1-3; V: TRBV28; size: once; D: TRBD1; length: 16; DNA: TGTGCCAGCAGAACCGGGACAGGAGCCTCTGGAAACACCATATATTTT; CDR3: CASRTGTGASGNTIYF
J: TRBJ1-2; V: TRBV5-1; size: .; D: TRBD1; length: 16; DNA: TGCGCCAGCAGCTTGGGGTCCGGACAGGGAGCGAAGGGCTACACCTTC; CDR3: CASSLGSGQGAKGYTF
J: TRBJ1-2; V: TRBV28; size: .; D: .; length: 15; DNA: TGTGCCAGCAGTTTGGGGCAGGGTGTCGGCTATGGCTACACCTTC; CDR3: CASSLGQGVGYGYTF
J: TRBJ1-5; V: TRBV23-1; size: .; D: .; length: 19; DNA: TGCGCCAGCAGTCAATCAAGTGACAGTGAAAACTATAGCAATCAGCCCCAGCATTTT; CDR3: CASSQSSDSENYSNQPQHF
J: TRBJ1-5; V: TRBV28; size: .; D: TRBD1; length: 16; DNA: TGTGCCAGCAGCCCCTTCGGACAGGGAGGCAATCAGCCCCAGCATTTT; CDR3: CASSPFGQGGNQPQHF
J: TRBJ1-5; V: TRBV6-2/TRBV6-3; size: .; D: TRBD1; length: 16; DNA: TGTGCCAGCAGTGACCCGGGACAGGGGGCTGGTCAGCCCCAGCATTTT; CDR3: CASSDPGQGAGQPQHF
J: TRBJ2-3; V: TRBV27; size: .; D: TRBD1; length: 14; DNA: TGTGCCAGCAGCTGGGACAGGGGGAAAGATACGCAGTATTTT; CDR3: CASSWDRGKDTQYF
J: TRBJ2-3; V: TRBV5-1; size: .; D: .; length: 15; DNA: TGCGCCAGCAGCTTGGCCCCGGGGATGGGAGATACGCAGTATTTT; CDR3: CASSLAPGMGDTQYF
J: TRBJ2-3; V: TRBV20-1; size: .; D: TRBD2; length: 15; DNA: TGCAGTGCAAGTAAGACTAGCGGGAGGACAGATACGCAGTATTTT; CDR3: CSASKTSGRTDTQYF
J: TRBJ2-7; V: TRBV30; size: .; D: .; length: 14; DNA: TGTGCCTGGAGTGTACTCTCGGGATCCTACGAGCAGTACTTC; CDR3: CAWSVLSGSYEQYF
J: TRBJ1-3; V: TRBV19; size: .; D: .; length: 15; DNA: TGTGCCAGTAGCCTCCAACAGGACTCTGGAAACACCATATATTTT; CDR3: CASSLQQDSGNTIYF
J: TRBJ2-1; V: TRBV28; size: .; D: .; length: 16; DNA: TGTGCCAGCACCTGGTGGGCTAGCTCGGGAAGCTATGAGCAGTTCTTC; CDR3: CASTWWASSGSYEQFF
J: TRBJ1-4; V: TRBV10-3; size: .; D: .; length: 13; DNA: TGTGCAAGCGGGGACGCAACTAATGAAAAACTGTTTTTT; CDR3: CASGDATNEKLFF
J: TRBJ1-5; V: TRBV29-1; size: .; D: TRBD1; length: 14; DNA: TGCAGCGCTACCGACAGGGATAGCAATCAGCCCCAGCATTTT; CDR3: CSATDRDSNQPQHF
J: TRBJ1-3; V: TRBV19; size: .; D: .; length: 15; DNA: TGTGCCAGTGCCTACTCTTTGGGGCTCCGAAACACCATATATTTT; CDR3: CASAYSLGLRNTIYF
J: TRBJ1-6; V: TRBV7-2; size: .; D: .; length: 14; DNA: TGTGCCAGCAGCTGGATGCTGCGGAATTCACCCCTCCACTTT; CDR3: CASSWMLRNSPLHF
J: TRBJ1-1; V: TRBV27; size: .; D: .; length: 14; DNA: TGTGCCAGCAGTTTAGTATACATGAACACTGAAGCTTTCTTT; CDR3: CASSLVYMNTEAFF
J: TRBJ1-5; V: TRBV28; size: .; D: .; length: 15; DNA: TGTGCCAGCAGGAAACAGGGTGTTGGCAATCAGCCCCAGCATTTT; CDR3: CASRKQGVGNQPQHF
J: TRBJ1-2; V: TRBV25-1; size: .; D: TRBD1; length: 15; DNA: TGTGCCAGCAGTGAATTGGACAGGGGTGGCTATGGCTACACCTTC; CDR3: CASSELDRGGYGYTF
J: TRBJ2-3; V: TRBV9; size: .; D: TRBD2; length: 16; DNA: TGTGCCAGCAGCGGACGGACTAGCGGGAGTTCAGATACGCAGTATTTT; CDR3: CASSGRTSGSSDTQYF
J: TRBJ1-2; V: TRBV18; size: .; D: .; length: 16; DNA: TGTGCCAGCTCACCTAACTCAGGTTTAAATAACTATGGCTACACCTTC; CDR3: CASSPNSGLNNYGYTF
J: TRBJ1-2; V: TRBV28; size: .; D: .; length: 13; DNA: TGTGCCAGCAGTTACAGGGTTGGCGATGGCTACACCTTC; CDR3: CASSYRVGDGYTF
J: TRBJ2-3; V: TRBV5-1; size: .; D: TRBD2; length: 16; DNA: TGCGCCAGCAGCACGGGACTAGCCAATGAGAGGAATACGCAGTATTTT; CDR3: CASSTGLANERNTQYF
J: TRBJ2-3; V: TRBV7-3; size: .; D: TRBD2; length: 17; DNA: TGTGCCAGCAGCTTAACGTCGGCTAGCGGGGGACCCGGAGCGCAGTATTTT; CDR3: CASSLTSASGGPGAQYF
J: TRBJ1-1; V: TRBV28; size: .; D: .; length: 15; DNA: TGTGCCAGCAGTTACGCACGACCCTGGCGGACTGAAGCTTTCTTT; CDR3: CASSYARPWRTEAFF
J: TRBJ2-1; V: TRBV5-1; size: .; D: .; length: 12; DNA: TGCGCCAGCAGCCAGGAAGCGGGCGAGCAGTTCTTC; CDR3: CASSQEAGEQFF
J: TRBJ1-2; V: TRBV7-2; size: .; D: .; length: 15; DNA: TGTGCCAGCAGCCCCGCTGGCGGGGGCGGCTATGGCTACACCTTC; CDR3: CASSPAGGGGYGYTF
J: TRBJ2-1; V: TRBV9; size: .; D: .; length: 15; DNA: TGTGCCAGCAGCCCTCGCGCCGGGGCCTACAATGAGCAGTTCTTC; CDR3: CASSPRAGAYNEQFF
J: TRBJ2-2; V: TRBV27; size: .; D: TRBD2; length: 16; DNA: TGTGCCAGCAGTTTTTTCCTAGCGGGAGGTTTCGGGGAGCTGTTTTTT; CDR3: CASSFFLAGGFGELFF
J: TRBJ1-2; V: TRBV29-1; size: .; D: .; length: 13; DNA: TGCAGCGTTGACTTTGCTGGGGCAAGTGGCTACACCTTC; CDR3: CSVDFAGASGYTF
J: TRBJ2-3; V: TRBV12-3/TRBV12-4; size: .; D: .; length: 12; DNA: TGTGCCAGCAGGAGCGGAGGGGATACGCAGTATTTT; CDR3: CASRSGGDTQYF
J: TRBJ1-4; V: TRBV6-6; size: .; D: .; length: 14; DNA: TGTGCCAGCAGCCGACAGGCGGGGGATGAAAAACTGTTTTTT; CDR3: CASSRQAGDEKLFF
J: TRBJ1-4; V: TRBV27; size: .; D: TRBD1; length: 16; DNA: TGTGCCAGCAGTACAATATACAGGGGGCCGTCTGAAAAACTGTTTTTT; CDR3: CASSTIYRGPSEKLFF
J: TRBJ2-1; V: TRBV18; size: .; D: TRBD1; length: 16; DNA: TGTGCCAGCTCAGGACAGGGGGCAAGCCGCCCCAATGAGCAGTTCTTC; CDR3: CASSGQGASRPNEQFF
J: TRBJ2-7; V: TRBV27; size: .; D: .; length: 14; DNA: TGTGCCAGCAGTTTATCGATGGGGGGCTACGAGCAGTACTTC; CDR3: CASSLSMGGYEQYF
J: TRBJ1-6; V: TRBV25-1; size: .; D: .; length: 16; DNA: TGTGCCAGCAGTGAACAACAGGGAACCTATAATTCACCCCTCCACTTT; CDR3: CASSEQQGTYNSPLHF